A selection of T cell receptor beta chains follows, all from one sample in a study of blood T cell repertoires in COVID-19. Assay used: immunoSEQ multiplex PCR; TCRdb lists only in-frame clones, some missing. In the table there are 150,000 to 190,000 clones, roughly 85% of which are singletons. The sequenced sample consisted of peripheral blood. The receptors here all came from a woman aged 55-75 years with COVID-19, enrolled during active disease. Both conserved end residues are part of each CDR3. The D gene is left open where the match is weak. Only some rows state a clone size, as once, few, many or a class for expanded clones.

clone_size	v_call	d_call	j_call	cdr3_aa	cdr3_nt
.	TRBV7-9	.	TRBJ1-1	CASSLVGVNTEAFF	TGTGCCAGCAGCTTAGTCGGGGTGAACACTGAAGCTTTCTTT
.	TRBV10-1	TRBD1	TRBJ2-1	CASSEPGTGHNEQFF	TGCGCCAGCAGTGAGCCCGGGACAGGACATAATGAGCAGTTCTTC
.	TRBV3-1/TRBV3-2	TRBD1	TRBJ2-1	CASSQVTGLNEQFF	TGTGCCAGCAGCCAAGTGACAGGGCTCAATGAGCAGTTCTTC
.	TRBV9	.	TRBJ2-3	CASSVGWGSSTDTQYF	TGTGCCAGCAGCGTAGGATGGGGCTCGAGCACAGATACGCAGTATTTT
.	TRBV4-2	.	TRBJ1-2	CASSQDGDIVVYGYTF	TGTGCCAGCAGCCAAGATGGCGACATAGTTGTCTATGGCTACACCTTC
.	TRBV29-1	.	TRBJ1-2	CSVVVGGGYTF	TGCAGCGTTGTTGTGGGGGGTGGCTACACCTTC
.	TRBV10-3	.	TRBJ1-2	CAISEFRGGDGYTF	TGTGCCATCAGTGAGTTCAGAGGGGGAGATGGCTACACCTTC
once	TRBV18	.	TRBJ2-3	CASSRNPRAGTDTQYF	TGTGCCAGCTCTCGTAACCCCCGAGCGGGCACAGATACGCAGTATTTT
.	TRBV11-2	.	TRBJ1-1	CASSLNSGEAFF	TGTGCCAGCAGCTTAAACTCCGGTGAAGCTTTCTTT
.	TRBV12-3/TRBV12-4	.	TRBJ1-5	CASSFRGPQHF	TGTGCCAGCAGTTTTAGGGGGCCCCAGCATTTT
.	TRBV5-8	.	TRBJ2-3	CASSAGWGRTDTQYF	TGTGCCAGCAGCGCGGGTTGGGGGCGCACAGATACGCAGTATTTT
few	TRBV5-5	.	TRBJ1-4	CASSFRDTSEKLFF	TGTGCCAGCAGCTTCCGGGACACATCTGAAAAACTGTTTTTT
.	TRBV4-1	.	TRBJ2-1	CASSLTASSYNEQFF	TGCGCCAGCAGCCTGACTGCTAGCTCCTACAATGAGCAGTTCTTC
.	TRBV19	.	TRBJ1-2	CASSMGTRLTGYTF	TGTGCCAGTAGTATGGGGACTCGACTCACTGGCTACACCTTC
.	TRBV5-1	TRBD1	TRBJ2-7	CASSRRDRGGEQYF	TGCGCCAGCAGCCGGAGGGACAGGGGAGGCGAGCAGTACTTC
.	TRBV7-3	.	TRBJ2-2	CASSLKSGLTGELFF	TGTGCCAGCAGCTTAAAGAGCGGACTAACCGGGGAGCTGTTTTTT
.	TRBV11-1	TRBD2	TRBJ2-1	CASSLRSSGGYNEQFF	TGTGCCAGCAGCTTACGGTCTAGCGGAGGCTACAATGAGCAGTTCTTC
.	TRBV9	.	TRBJ1-2	CASNLPGYGYTF	TGTGCCAGCAACCTACCGGGCTATGGCTACACCTTC
.	TRBV7-2	TRBD2	TRBJ2-7	CASSLGLAGGTYEQYF	TGTGCCAGCAGCTTAGGTCTAGCGGGAGGGACCTACGAGCAGTACTTC
.	TRBV5-1	.	TRBJ2-3	CASSFSPGHLTDTQYF	TGCGCCAGCAGTTTTTCGCCGGGACACCTCACAGATACGCAGTATTTT
.	TRBV9	.	TRBJ2-3	CASSVVGGAHTDTQYF	TGTGCCAGCAGCGTAGTAGGGGGGGCACACACAGATACGCAGTATTTT
.	TRBV12-3/TRBV12-4	.	TRBJ2-5	CASSQGETQYF	TGTGCCAGCAGTCAGGGGGAGACCCAGTACTTC
.	TRBV9	.	TRBJ1-3	CASSASGAMSSGNTIYF	TGTGCCAGCAGCGCGTCAGGGGCTATGAGCTCTGGAAACACCATATATTTT
.	TRBV6-6	.	TRBJ1-1	CASSYSQDTEAFF	TGTGCCAGCAGTTATTCTCAGGACACTGAAGCTTTCTTT
.	TRBV28	.	TRBJ1-5	CASREQGRQPQHF	TGTGCCAGCAGGGAACAGGGTCGGCAGCCCCAGCATTTT
once	TRBV5-5	.	TRBJ1-1	CASSLVQAETEAFF	TGTGCCAGCAGCTTGGTACAGGCAGAGACTGAAGCTTTCTTT
.	TRBV5-6	.	TRBJ2-1	CASSLWGQINEQFF	TGTGCCAGCAGCTTGTGGGGACAAATCAATGAGCAGTTCTTC
.	TRBV14	.	TRBJ1-1	CASSQARGNTEAFF	TGTGCCAGCAGCCAAGCTCGGGGGAACACTGAAGCTTTCTTT
once	TRBV11-2	.	TRBJ1-3	CASSSTHSGNTIYF	TGTGCCAGCAGCTCCACTCACTCTGGAAACACCATATATTTT
.	TRBV23-1	TRBD1	TRBJ1-1	CASDEQGARPLSTEAFF	TGCGCCAGCGATGAACAGGGGGCGCGTCCGTTGAGCACTGAAGCTTTCTTT
.	TRBV24-1	.	TRBJ2-2	CATSDTGLTGELFF	TGTGCCACCAGTGACACCGGACTTACCGGGGAGCTGTTTTTT
.	TRBV6-2/TRBV6-3	.	TRBJ2-5	CASSPPSDRETQYF	TGTGCCAGCAGTCCCCCCTCAGACAGAGAGACCCAGTACTTC
.	TRBV5-1	TRBD2	TRBJ2-3	CASSPLSGSFPDTQYF	TGCGCCAGCAGCCCTCTAAGCGGGAGTTTCCCAGATACGCAGTATTTT
many	TRBV12-5	.	TRBJ1-6	CASGLKPGASYNSPLHF	TGTGCTAGTGGTTTAAAACCGGGAGCATCCTATAATTCACCCCTCCACTTT
once	TRBV5-1	TRBD1	TRBJ1-4	CASSLGDRGGEKLFF	TGCGCCAGCAGCTTGGGGGACAGGGGAGGCGAAAAACTGTTTTTT
.	TRBV12-3/TRBV12-4	.	TRBJ1-1	CASSLGVREAFF	TGTGCCAGCAGTTTAGGGGTCAGGGAAGCTTTCTTT
.	TRBV19	TRBD1	TRBJ1-1	CASKLGQGARDTEAFF	TGTGCCAGTAAGCTGGGACAGGGGGCGCGGGACACTGAAGCTTTCTTT
.	TRBV14	TRBD1	TRBJ2-7	CASRGTGSSEQYF	TGTGCCAGCAGGGGGACAGGGTCGAGCGAGCAGTACTTC
.	TRBV4-2	TRBD1	TRBJ2-1	CASSQGQGAVNEQFF	TGTGCCAGCAGCCAAGGCCAGGGGGCAGTCAATGAGCAGTTCTTC
once	TRBV11-2	.	TRBJ1-1	CASSGTVGGLNTEAFF	TGTGCCAGCAGCGGGACTGTGGGGGGGCTGAACACTGAAGCTTTCTTT
once	TRBV6-5	.	TRBJ2-7	CASSRDITYEQYF	TGTGCCAGCAGCCGGGACATCACCTACGAGCAGTACTTC
.	TRBV2	TRBD1	TRBJ1-5	CASSDLQGVGQPQHF	TGTGCCAGCAGTGACTTACAGGGGGTGGGCCAGCCCCAGCATTTT
.	TRBV4-1	.	TRBJ1-1	CASSQSAPAGNTEAFF	TGCGCCAGCAGCCAAAGTGCCCCAGCGGGGAACACTGAAGCTTTCTTT
.	TRBV10-3	TRBD1	TRBJ1-5	CAISRDRNSNQPQHF	TGTGCCATCAGTCGGGACAGAAATAGCAATCAGCCCCAGCATTTT
few	TRBV19	TRBD2	TRBJ2-3	CASTLLAGLTDTQYF	TGTGCCAGTACCCTACTAGCGGGTCTTACAGATACGCAGTATTTT
.	TRBV7-2	.	TRBJ1-4	CASGPRQVLVEKLFF	TGTGCCAGCGGTCCTAGACAGGTGCTTGTTGAAAAACTGTTTTTT
.	TRBV15	TRBD2	TRBJ2-5	CATSRDTSGSGTQYF	TGTGCCACCAGCAGAGATACTAGCGGGAGTGGGACCCAGTACTTC
few	TRBV14	TRBD2	TRBJ2-5	CASSQDRGLGGKETQYF	TGTGCCAGCAGCCAAGATAGGGGACTAGGGGGAAAAGAGACCCAGTACTTC
.	TRBV5-5	TRBD2	TRBJ2-2	CASSLGLAGGNTGELFF	TGTGCCAGCAGCTTGGGACTAGCGGGGGGGAACACCGGGGAGCTGTTTTTT
.	TRBV6-6	TRBD1	TRBJ1-6	CATREGAGSYNSPLHF	TGTGCCACCCGGGAGGGGGCTGGGTCCTATAATTCACCCCTCCACTTT